The rows below give T cell receptor beta chains drawn from one sample of a study of beta chain features in type 1 diabetes. Only in-frame clones appear in the TCRdb table, and some are missing; sequencing was by immunoSEQ multiplex PCR. This repertoire shows approximately 470,000 clones, approximately 28% found once; its top ten account for about 0.06%. Sequencing was done on a sample of naive CD4+ T cells from blood. The receptors were gathered from a man aged 18 to 29 in good health. The CDR3 runs from the conserved cysteine through the conserved F or W. Fields, in order: D gene, clone size, V gene, J gene, CDR3 protein, CDR3 DNA. The D gene is left open where the match is weak. Not all rows give a size; the values are once, few, many and, for expanded clones, a class.

D gene: -
clone size: few
V gene: TRBV6-5
J gene: TRBJ2-3
CDR3 protein: CASSYSGGTDTQYF
CDR3 DNA: TGTGCCAGCAGTTACTCGGGAGGCACAGATACGCAGTATTTT

D gene: -
clone size: -
V gene: TRBV5-4
J gene: TRBJ2-5
CDR3 protein: CASSPTPTGGYETQYF
CDR3 DNA: TGTGCCAGCAGCCCTACCCCCACAGGCGGGTACGAGACCCAGTACTTC

D gene: TRBD2
clone size: few
V gene: TRBV7-9
J gene: TRBJ2-7
CDR3 protein: CASSTSGSYEQYF
CDR3 DNA: TGTGCCAGCAGCACTAGCGGGAGCTACGAGCAGTACTTC

D gene: -
clone size: -
V gene: TRBV29-1
J gene: TRBJ2-7
CDR3 protein: CSVALGGYEQYF
CDR3 DNA: TGCAGCGTTGCCCTTGGAGGCTACGAGCAGTACTTC

D gene: -
clone size: -
V gene: TRBV19
J gene: TRBJ2-7
CDR3 protein: CASSKGGNYEQYF
CDR3 DNA: TGTGCCAGTAGTAAAGGGGGAAACTACGAGCAGTACTTC

D gene: -
clone size: -
V gene: TRBV28
J gene: TRBJ2-7
CDR3 protein: CASRSGLYEQYF
CDR3 DNA: TGTGCCAGCAGGAGTGGTCTATACGAGCAGTACTTC

D gene: TRBD1
clone size: -
V gene: TRBV6-6
J gene: TRBJ1-1
CDR3 protein: CASKLGTGGVNTEAFF
CDR3 DNA: TGTGCCAGCAAGCTGGGGACAGGCGGCGTTAACACTGAAGCTTTCTTT

D gene: -
clone size: few
V gene: TRBV12-5
J gene: TRBJ2-3
CDR3 protein: CATGRSTDTQYF
CDR3 DNA: TGTGCTACGGGACGGAGTACAGATACGCAGTATTTT

D gene: TRBD1
clone size: -
V gene: TRBV7-3
J gene: TRBJ2-3
CDR3 protein: CASSLDRARDTQYF
CDR3 DNA: TGTGCCAGCAGCCTGGACAGGGCACGAGATACGCAGTATTTT

D gene: TRBD1
clone size: -
V gene: TRBV29-1
J gene: TRBJ2-5
CDR3 protein: CSVGTGVEETQYF
CDR3 DNA: TGCAGCGTGGGGACAGGGGTTGAAGAGACCCAGTACTTC

D gene: -
clone size: few
V gene: TRBV30
J gene: TRBJ1-1
CDR3 protein: CAWKREETEAFF
CDR3 DNA: TGTGCCTGGAAACGGGAGGAAACTGAAGCTTTCTTT

D gene: -
clone size: -
V gene: TRBV30
J gene: TRBJ2-1
CDR3 protein: CAWSRSAEQFF
CDR3 DNA: TGTGCCTGGAGTAGGAGTGCGGAGCAGTTCTTC

D gene: -
clone size: few
V gene: TRBV30
J gene: TRBJ1-1
CDR3 protein: CAWSDPRTPTIRAFF
CDR3 DNA: TGTGCCTGGAGTGATCCAAGGACACCGACCATAAGGGCTTTCTTT

D gene: -
clone size: few
V gene: TRBV11-2
J gene: TRBJ2-1
CDR3 protein: CASSLDFYGEQFF
CDR3 DNA: TGTGCCAGCAGCTTAGATTTTTACGGTGAGCAGTTCTTC

D gene: -
clone size: few
V gene: TRBV5-4
J gene: TRBJ2-5
CDR3 protein: CASSFGQVQETQYF
CDR3 DNA: TGTGCCAGCAGCTTCGGACAAGTCCAAGAGACCCAGTACTTC

D gene: TRBD2
clone size: -
V gene: TRBV30
J gene: TRBJ2-1
CDR3 protein: CAWSKGLAGVEQFF
CDR3 DNA: TGTGCCTGGAGTAAGGGACTAGCGGGAGTTGAGCAGTTCTTC

D gene: -
clone size: -
V gene: TRBV6-1
J gene: TRBJ2-7
CDR3 protein: CASSEGREQYF
CDR3 DNA: TGTGCCAGCAGTGAGGGCCGGGAGCAGTACTTC

D gene: -
clone size: -
V gene: TRBV25-1
J gene: TRBJ2-1
CDR3 protein: CASSDREPQWEQFF
CDR3 DNA: TGTGCCAGCAGTGACAGGGAGCCGCAATGGGAGCAGTTCTTC

D gene: TRBD1
clone size: few
V gene: TRBV30
J gene: TRBJ1-5
CDR3 protein: CAWNRGPNQPQHF
CDR3 DNA: TGTGCCTGGAACAGGGGGCCGAATCAGCCCCAGCATTTT

D gene: TRBD1
clone size: -
V gene: TRBV25-1
J gene: TRBJ1-2
CDR3 protein: CASSETDRGFFYGYTF
CDR3 DNA: TGTGCCAGCAGTGAGACCGACAGGGGGTTTTTCTATGGCTACACCTTC